What follows are 27 T cell receptor beta chains derived from one specimen sequenced in a study of blood T cell repertoires in COVID-19. The protocol was immunoSEQ multiplex PCR, while the TCRdb copy is restricted to in-frame clones and leaves out a portion. This table holds approximately 150,000 clones, 80% to 90% found once. Sequencing was done on a sample of peripheral blood. These receptors all stem from a man aged 60 to 69 with active or convalescent COVID-19.

The chain is built from TRBV9 and TRBJ2-1, with D possibly matching TRBD2 (6 bases). Trimming cost V 6 bases and J 0 bases, with 7 bases left between them. From germline, CDR1 is SGDLS and CDR2 YYNGEE. The length of the CDR3 is 13 residues. CDR3 residues: CASNSGSYNEQFF. In DNA, the CDR3 is TGTGCCAGCAATAGCGGCTCCTACAATGAGCAGTTCTTC.

This clone was counted only a few times. This chain uses TRBV2 with TRBJ1-5, with 9 bases identical to TRBD1. The ends lost 6 bases at V and 5 bases at J; junction bases unmatched: 5. This CDR3 has 14 residues. Germline V gene data show CDR1 as SNHLY and CDR2 as FYNNEI. CDR3 sequence: CASSLQGAHQPQHF. DNA for the CDR3: TGTGCCAGCAGCCTACAGGGGGCTCATCAGCCCCAGCATTTT.

The V call is TRBV5-6, the J call TRBJ2-7; tentatively, D is TRBD2 (5 bases). Germline CDR1 is SGHDT and CDR2 is YYEEEE. The CDR3 has 15 amino acids. Trimming took 1 base from V and 2 from J, leaving 13 bases between them. CDR3: CASSLFGGPPYEQYF. The DNA for the CDR3 is TGTGCCAGCAGCTTGTTCGGCGGGCCCCCCTACGAGCAGTACTTC.

V and J are TRBV6-6 and TRBJ2-2; 14 bases are a match to TRBD2. CDR1 and CDR2 from the germline V gene are MNHNY and SVGAGI (reference sequence). The CDR3 length is 20 residues. V lost 5 bases and J lost 5; bases outside the gene matches: 16. CDR3 bases: TGTGCCAGCAGTCGACATTCTACCGGGACTAGCGGGAGCGGGACCGGGGAGCTGTTTTTT. This codes for CASSRHSTGTSGSGTGELFF.

J is TRBJ2-3 and V is TRBV5-1, with D perhaps TRBD2 (6 bases). This CDR3 contains 13 residues. The germline gives CDR1 SGHRS, CDR2 YFSETQ. Trimming pared 5 bases from V and 2 bases from J, leaving 9 bases between. The CDR3 loop is CASRTGDTDTQYF. CDR3 DNA: TGCGCCAGCAGGACGGGGGACACAGATACGCAGTATTTT. Drawing the rest from reference TRBV5-1 and TRBJ2-3, the complete variable domain is KAGVTQTPRYLIKTRGQQVTLSCSPISGHRSVSWYQQTPGQGLQFLFEYFSETQRNKGNFPGRFSGRQFSNSRSEMNVSTLELGDSALYLCASRTGDTDTQYFGPGTRLTVL.

The genes are TRBV12-3 or TRBV12-4 and TRBJ2-1, with TRBD1 matching 7 bases. The junction had 4 bases not matched to a gene; V was cut back by 6 bases and J by 8 bases. This CDR3 contains 12 residues. The CDR3 loop is CASRQGPYEQFF. The CDR3 DNA is TGTGCCAGCAGACAGGGGCCCTATGAGCAGTTCTTC.

The chain carries TRBV19 and TRBJ1-5; no clear D gene. Trimming left V 3 bases short and J 4 bases short, with 4 bases between. The CDR3 has 12 residues. Germline assignment: CDR1 LNHDA and CDR2 SQIVND (reference sequence). The CDR3 sequence is CASSILNQPQHF. DNA of the CDR3: TGTGCCAGTAGTATTCTGAATCAGCCCCAGCATTTT.

For the CDR3, the DNA is TGTGCCAGCAGCAGCCTCGGCTCTGGGGCCAACGTCCTGACTTTC. Protein: CASSSLGSGANVLTF. The rearrangement joins TRBV21-1 to TRBJ2-6; the tabulated D call, TRBD2, remains unverified against the DNA. TRBV21-1 is reported as a pseudogene. The CDR3 is made up of 15 amino acids.

The rearrangement joins TRBV6-5 to TRBJ1-5; 7 nucleotides match TRBD1. Looked up from germline, CDR1 is MNHEY and CDR2 is SVGAGI. V lost 0 bases to trimming and J lost 6 bases; unmatched junction nucleotides: 5. CDR3 length equals 15 residues. CDR3 region: CASSYSNRGSQPQHF. CDR3 sequence (DNA): TGTGCCAGCAGTTACTCGAACAGGGGCAGTCAGCCCCAGCATTTT.

This sequence joins TRBV25-1 and TRBJ2-2; 12 bases are a match to TRBD2. Germline V gene sequence: CDR1 MGHDK, CDR2 SYGVNS. The CDR3 is made up of 14 amino acids. Unmatched junction bases numbered 1, after V lost 5 bases and J lost 6 bases. This CDR3 reads CASSRLAGAGELFF. Written as DNA, the CDR3 is TGTGCCAGCAGTAGACTAGCGGGGGCCGGGGAGCTGTTTTTT.

V gene TRBV25-1 combines with J gene TRBJ2-5; D remains unclear. Trimming took off 3 bases at V and 2 bases at J, with 13 bases between the two ends. CDR1 MGHDK and CDR2 SYGVNS come from the germline V gene. This CDR3 contains 15 residues. The CDR3 region is CASSDGKAKQETQYF. DNA for the CDR3: TGTGCCAGCAGTGATGGTAAAGCGAAACAAGAGACCCAGTACTTC.

V usage is TRBV19 and J usage is TRBJ2-1; 16 positions agree with TRBD2. CDR1 is LNHDA, CDR2 SQIVND, per germline (reference sequence). The CDR3 is 17 residues long. Trimming took 5 bases from V and 1 from J; bases not matched to a gene: 2. CDR3 region: CASSPGLAGGSYNEQFF. CDR3 DNA sequence: TGTGCCAGTAGTCCGGGACTAGCGGGAGGGTCCTACAATGAGCAGTTCTTC. The whole variable domain, remainder taken from reference TRBV19 and TRBJ2-1, is DGGITQSPKYLFRKEGQNVTLSCEQNLNHDAMYWYRQDPGQGLRLIYYSQIVNDFQKGDIAEGYSVSREKKESFPLTVTSAQKNPTAFYLCASSPGLAGGSYNEQFFGPGTRLTVL.

The chain links TRBV28 to TRBJ2-1, with TRBD2 identical over 9 bases. CDR1 and CDR2 from the germline V gene are MDHEN and SYDVKM. Unmatched junction bases numbered 14, after V lost 3 bases and J lost 8 bases. The CDR3 contains 17 residues. The CDR3 nucleotides read TGTGCCAGCAGTTTCGGTATATCGGGTAGCGGGAGTTATGAGCAGTTCTTC. Protein: CASSFGISGSGSYEQFF.

The CDR3 is CAISPGTGKAYEQYF. The CDR3 coding sequence is TGTGCCATCAGTCCAGGGACAGGGAAGGCCTACGAGCAGTACTTC. The chain links TRBV10-3 to TRBJ2-7; 9 nucleotides align to TRBD1. Losses at the gene ends were 5 bases for V and 2 bases for J; bases not matched to a gene: 7. The germline CDR1 and CDR2 sequences are ENHRY and SYGVKD. The CDR3 runs 15 residues.

The rearrangement joins TRBV5-1 to TRBJ2-1; 11 bases are a match to TRBD2. With 4 bases clipped from V and 9 bases from J, the junction kept 9 bases outside the gene matches. CDR3 length equals 15 residues. Looked up from germline, CDR1 is SGHRS and CDR2 is YFSETQ. The CDR3 loop is CASSLVAGGNSEQFF. In nucleotides, the CDR3 is TGCGCCAGCAGCCTAGTAGCGGGAGGGAATAGTGAGCAGTTCTTC.

The chain couples TRBV4-3 to TRBJ2-2; TRBD1 agrees at 8 bases. Looked up from germline, CDR1 is LGHNA and CDR2 is YSLEER. The CDR3 contains 17 residues. V was pared by 1 base and J by 1 base, with 5 bases of the junction left unmatched. DNA of the CDR3: TGCGCCAGCAGCCAAGGGGCAGGGGGCAAGAACACCGGGGAGCTGTTTTTT. It encodes CASSQGAGGKNTGELFF.

The chain carries TRBV7-3 and TRBJ2-5; D perhaps matches TRBD1 (6 bases). The CDR3 runs to 16 residues. In germline, CDR1 is SGHTA, CDR2 FQGTGA. Trimming stripped 2 bases from V and 0 bases from J, with 13 bases between. The CDR3 nucleotides are TGTGCCAGCAGCTTAGGGGCAGGGGCCAACCAAGAGACCCAGTACTTC. Its translation: CASSLGAGANQETQYF.

The sample holds one count of this clone. This chain uses TRBV2 with TRBJ2-7, with a weak D call TRBD1 (6 bases). Trimming stripped 5 bases from V and 3 bases from J, with 11 bases between. Germline values: CDR1 SNHLY, CDR2 FYNNEI. The CDR3 runs to 13 residues. The CDR3 is CASSRQELYEQYF. CDR3 DNA: TGTGCCAGCAGTCGACAGGAGCTCTACGAGCAGTACTTC.

Only one count was recorded for this clone. The rearrangement uses TRBV13 and TRBJ1-2; D ambiguous. Germline V gene lookup returns CDR1 PRHDT and CDR2 FYEKMQ (reference sequence). Trimming took off 11 bases at V and 4 bases at J, with 5 bases between the two ends. This CDR3 region has 9 residues. For the CDR3, the DNA is TGTGCCGGGCCCTATGGCTACACCTTC. This translates into CAGPYGYTF. Drawing the rest from reference TRBV13 and TRBJ1-2, the complete variable domain is AAGVIQSPRHLIKEKRETATLKCYPIPRHDTVYWYQQGPGQDPQFLISFYEKMQSDKGSIPDRFSAQQFSDYHSELNMSSLELGDSALYFCAGPYGYTFGSGTRLTVV.

V is TRBV12-3 or TRBV12-4 and J is TRBJ2-7; no clear D gene. This CDR3 is 13 amino acids long. The germline V and J ends were trimmed by 3 bases and 4 bases, with 10 bases remaining between them. CDR3 sequence: CASSFLSIYEQYF. The DNA for the CDR3 is TGTGCCAGCAGTTTTCTGAGTATATACGAGCAGTACTTC.

This clone was seen a few times. The genes are TRBV11-2 and TRBJ1-6; 8 nucleotides agree with TRBD1. CDR3 length equals 14 residues. Germline-derived CDR1 and CDR2 are SGHAT and FQNNGV. V was clipped by 5 bases and J by 10 bases; unmatched bases: 7. The CDR3 protein is CASSRGTGPSPLHF. In DNA form, the CDR3 reads TGTGCCAGCAGCCGAGGGACAGGCCCCTCACCCCTCCACTTT.

The V gene is TRBV2, the J gene TRBJ2-5, with 7 bases lining up with TRBD1. CDR1 SNHLY and CDR2 FYNNEI come from the germline V gene. Trimming at V came to 0 bases and at J to 1 base, leaving 2 bases not matched to a gene. The CDR3 runs to 15 residues. The CDR3 sequence is CASSEARDSQETQYF. CDR3 nucleotide sequence: TGTGCCAGCAGTGAAGCAAGGGACAGCCAAGAGACCCAGTACTTC. Drawing the rest from reference TRBV2 and TRBJ2-5, the complete variable domain is EPEVTQTPSHQVTQMGQEVILRCVPISNHLYFYWYRQILGQKVEFLVSFYNNEISEKSEIFDDQFSVERPDGSNFTLKIRSTKLEDSAMYFCASSEARDSQETQYFGPGTRLLVL.

The chain couples TRBV5-6 to TRBJ1-1; TRBD1 aligns across 7 bases. After removal of 3 bases from V and 11 bases from J, the junction contained 7 bases not matched to a gene. Germline V gives CDR1 SGHDT, CDR2 YYEEEE. CDR3 length equals 12 residues. The CDR3 here is CASSSNDRVAFF. The CDR3 DNA reads as TGTGCCAGCAGCTCGAACGACAGGGTGGCTTTCTTT. The full variable domain, in which reference TRBV5-6 and TRBJ1-1 provide the parts outside the CDR3, is DAGVTQSPTHLIKTRGQQVTLRCSPKSGHDTVSWYQQALGQGPQFIFQYYEEEERQRGNFPDRFSGHQFPNYSSELNVNALLLGDSALYLCASSSNDRVAFFGQGTRLTVV.

This sequence joins TRBV27 and TRBJ2-1, with 7 bases identical to TRBD1. V dropped 1 base and J dropped 2; count of bases not matched to a gene: 5. This CDR3 is built from 16 residues. Germline V gives CDR1 MNHEY, CDR2 SMNVEV (reference sequence). In nucleotides, the CDR3 is TGTGCCAGCAGTTTATTCCGGGACAGAACCTACAATGAGCAGTTCTTC. The encoded protein is CASSLFRDRTYNEQFF.

The rearrangement uses TRBV5-1 and TRBJ2-1; 9 bases agree with TRBD1. Per the germline V gene, CDR1 is SGHRS and CDR2 is YFSETQ. The CDR3 is 14 amino acids. Trimming took 0 bases from V and 5 from J; bases not matched to a gene: 0. The DNA of the CDR3 is TGCGCCAGCAGCTTGGGGACAGGGGACAATGAGCAGTTCTTC. This sequence encodes CASSLGTGDNEQFF.

The V call is TRBV5-5, the J call TRBJ2-2; D may be TRBD1 (5 bases). The V gene lost 4 bases and the J gene lost 1 base, with 8 bases spanning the gap. This CDR3 has 14 residues. Germline V gene data show CDR1 as SGHKS and CDR2 as YYEKEE (reference sequence). In DNA form, the CDR3 reads TGTGCCAGCAGCCCTACAGGGAACACCGGGGAGCTGTTTTTT. Translated: CASSPTGNTGELFF.

This chain connects TRBV5-1 to TRBJ2-2; 10 nucleotides line up with TRBD2. V dropped 4 bases and J dropped 4; count of bases not matched to a gene: 1. The germline gives CDR1 SGHRS, CDR2 YFSETQ. CDR3 length: 14 residues. In DNA form, the CDR3 reads TGCGCCAGCAGCCCTAGCGGGAGCACCGGGGAGCTGTTTTTT. It encodes CASSPSGSTGELFF.